The 32 T cell receptor beta chains reported below all come from one sample, sequenced in a study of shared clonotypes between healthy human individuals. Libraries were prepared by immunoSEQ multiplex PCR; TCRdb keeps only in-frame clonotypes and omits some of them. The sample shows about half a million clones, around 85% of them seen only once. Sequencing was performed on PBMCs. The receptors were gathered from a middle-aged woman in good health. Some clones in this sample may be carry-over from other donors' samples.

This chain connects TRBV27 to TRBJ1-5; 12 bases agree with TRBD1. Trimming cost V 6 bases and J 7 bases; bases outside gene matches: 10. The V gene's germline CDR1 is MNHEY and CDR2 SMNVEV (reference sequence). The CDR3 sequence is 16 residues long. The CDR3 nucleotides are TGTGCCAGCAGGGGGTGGGGACAGGGGGCCCGGCAGCCCCAGCATTTT. Translated: CASRGWGQGARQPQHF.

Concerning this clone itself: A far larger clone is a single base away, which makes a read error likely. This same CDR3 is encoded by further DNA sequences in the sample. The rearrangement uses TRBV6-5 and TRBJ2-4; weak D call: TRBD1 (6 bases). Germline CDR1 and CDR2: MNHEY and SVGAGI. The CDR3 is 13 amino acids. The V and J ends lost 2 bases and 8 bases respectively, with 10 bases between them. The CDR3 DNA reads as TGTGCCAGCAGTTACCTATCAGGGGACATTCAGTACTTC. As protein: CASSYLSGDIQYF.

Here the CDR3 DNA reads TGTGCCAGCAGCTTATTCTTGCGGTCCACCTACAATGAGCAGTTCTTC. Its translation is CASSLFLRSTYNEQFF. The chain uses TRBV11-2 and TRBJ2-1; unclear D gene. The V end was cut by 2 bases, the J end by 2 bases, with 13 bases between. This CDR3 has 16 residues. The germline V gene encodes CDR1 SGHAT and CDR2 FQNNGV.

CDR3 region: CASSETGKRDTDTQYF. The DNA of the CDR3 is TGTGCCAGCAGTGAGACAGGCAAACGGGACACAGATACGCAGTATTTT. V is TRBV9 and J is TRBJ2-3; D is possibly TRBD1 (6 bases). Trimming took 5 bases from V and 2 from J, leaving 18 bases between them. The CDR3 is made up of 16 amino acids. Germline V gives CDR1 SGDLS, CDR2 YYNGEE.

On this clone itself: This likely stems from a read error, as it lies one base from a far larger clone. This sample includes further DNA sequences coding for the same CDR3. The chain is built from TRBV1 and TRBJ1-2; TRBD1 was called by the table and not checked on the DNA. TRBV1 is shown as a pseudogene. The CDR3 covers 13 residues. The CDR3 sequence is CTSIVRKTYGYTF. The CDR3 DNA reads as TGCACCAGCATTGTGCGAAAGACATATGGCTACACCTTC.

The sample holds one count of this clone. The gene calls are TRBV2 and TRBJ2-3; no clear D gene. This CDR3 has 11 residues. Germline loops: CDR1 SNHLY, CDR2 FYNNEI. V shed 5 bases and J shed 11 bases, with 11 bases lying between them. The CDR3 spells CASSPQVGQYF. The CDR3 DNA follows: TGTGCCAGCAGTCCCCAGGTGGGGCAGTATTTT.

V is TRBV30 and J is TRBJ2-3; 7 nucleotides match TRBD1. The CDR3 totals 14 residues. Trimming took 0 bases from V and 1 from J; bases not matched to a gene: 1. Germline loops: CDR1 GTSNPN, CDR2 SVGIG (reference sequence). The CDR3 region has the DNA TGTGCCTGGAGTGTAACAGGGGGCACAGATACGCAGTATTTT. Protein product: CAWSVTGGTDTQYF.

This clone was seen more than once but under ten times. The V gene is TRBV5-4, the J gene TRBJ2-5; 9 positions match TRBD1. The V gene's germline CDR1 is SGHNT and CDR2 YYREEE (reference sequence). V was clipped by 2 bases and J by 2 bases; unmatched bases: 7. CDR3 length: 16 amino acids. In DNA form, the CDR3 reads TGTGCCAGCAGCTTCCCGGACAGGGGTCGGCAAGAGACCCAGTACTTC. Translated, it gives CASSFPDRGRQETQYF.

Comment on this clone: A single base is all that separates this from a far larger clone, so a read error is likely. Since no conserved phenylalanine or tryptophan closes the CDR3, a read error is the likely cause. The gene calls are TRBV20-1 and TRBJ2-7; D is unresolved. V dropped 7 bases and J dropped 6 bases, with 4 bases sitting between them. Germline V gene data show CDR1 as DFQATT and CDR2 as SNEGSKA (reference sequence). The CDR3 totals 8 residues. The CDR3 loop is CSVGEQYL. In DNA form, the CDR3 reads TGCAGTGTTGGCGAGCAGTACTTA.

The gene calls are TRBV7-8 and TRBJ2-1, with TRBD1 identical over 9 bases. J was trimmed by 6 bases and V by 5 bases; bases with no gene match: 5. From germline, CDR1 is SGHVS and CDR2 FQNEAQ. The CDR3 has 14 residues. This CDR3 is CASSRDRVRNEQFF. Written as DNA, the CDR3 is TGTGCCAGCAGCCGGGACAGGGTCCGCAATGAGCAGTTCTTC. The variable domain in full, completed from reference TRBV7-8 and TRBJ2-1, reads GAGVSQSPRYKVAKRGQDVALRCDPISGHVSLFWYQQALGQGPEFLTYFQNEAQLDKSGLPSDRFFAERPEGSVSTLKIQRTQQEDSAVYLCASSRDRVRNEQFFGPGTRLTVL.

V and J are TRBV5-4 and TRBJ1-3, with D perhaps TRBD1 (5 bases). V dropped 0 bases and J dropped 6 bases, with 16 bases sitting between them. The CDR3 contains 16 residues. Germline assignment: CDR1 SGHNT and CDR2 YYREEE (reference sequence). In DNA form, the CDR3 reads TGTGCCAGCAGCTTGGATTACGCCAGAGGGGTAAACACCATATATTTT. The encoded protein is CASSLDYARGVNTIYF. The variable domain in full, completed from reference TRBV5-4 and TRBJ1-3, reads ETGVTQSPTHLIKTRGQQVTLRCSSQSGHNTVSWYQQALGQGPQFIFQYYREEENGRGNFPPRFSGLQFPNYSSELNVNALELDDSALYLCASSLDYARGVNTIYFGEGSWLTVV.

About this clone: This likely reflects a read error, since a far larger clone is one base away. The chain carries TRBV5-1 and TRBJ2-5, with 7 bases fitting TRBD1. The CDR3 runs 16 residues. Germline assignment: CDR1 SGHRS and CDR2 YFSETQ. With V trimmed by 0 bases and J by 4 bases, 9 bases remained unmatched. The CDR3 sequence is CASSLDVTGIRETQYF. CDR3 coding DNA: TGCGCCAGCAGCTTGGACGTGACAGGGATCCGAGAGACCCAGTACTTC.

The chain combines TRBV11-2 with TRBJ2-3; D is undetermined. The CDR3 length is 12 residues. Germline assignment: CDR1 SGHAT and CDR2 FQNNGV. Deletions cut 3 bases from V and 5 bases from J, with 6 bases between. The CDR3 loop reads CASSLWVDTQYF. The CDR3 coding sequence is TGTGCCAGCAGCTTGTGGGTAGATACGCAGTATTTT.

The chain uses TRBV10-2 and TRBJ1-2, with D tentatively TRBD1 (6 bases). The CDR3 consists of 17 residues. Trimming shortened V by 5 bases and J by 2 bases, and 21 bases separated the two germline ends. Per the germline V gene, CDR1 is WSHSY and CDR2 is SAAADI. Written as DNA, the CDR3 is TGCGCCAGCAGTTTTACCACACGGGACACCTTAAACTATGGCTACACCTTC. Translation: CASSFTTRDTLNYGYTF.

This clone was seen once. A far larger clone is one nucleotide away, so this likely arose from a read error. Other DNA sequences in this sample translate to the same CDR3. The V call is TRBV6-5, the J call TRBJ2-7; unclear D gene. The germline gives CDR1 MNHEY, CDR2 SVGAGI. V was shortened by 6 bases and J by 4 bases, with 10 bases between the two germline ends. The CDR3 loop spans 12 amino acids. The chain's CDR3 is CASSHSPYEQYF. The CDR3 coding sequence is TGTGCCAGCAGCCACAGCCCATACGAGCAGTACTTC.

This clone was picked up one time. The chain carries TRBV7-9 and TRBJ2-7, with D possibly being TRBD1 (5 bases). V was trimmed by 5 bases and J by 4 bases, leaving 12 bases between them. Germline V CDR1 and CDR2: SEHNR, FQNEAQ (reference sequence). This CDR3 contains 13 residues. The CDR3 here is CASSSSGSYEQYF. The CDR3 DNA reads TGTGCCAGCAGCAGCTCAGGGTCTTACGAGCAGTACTTC.

The chain couples TRBV2 to TRBJ2-6; D may be TRBD1 (5 bases). This CDR3 region has 14 residues. The V end was cut by 7 bases, the J end by 2 bases, with 9 bases between. In germline, CDR1 is SNHLY, CDR2 FYNNEI. The CDR3 nucleotides read TGTGCCAGCACCCAGGGAACTGGGGCCAACGTCCTGACTTTC. This translates into CASTQGTGANVLTF. The whole variable domain, remainder taken from reference TRBV2 and TRBJ2-6, is EPEVTQTPSHQVTQMGQEVILRCVPISNHLYFYWYRQILGQKVEFLVSFYNNEISEKSEIFDDQFSVERPDGSNFTLKIRSTKLEDSAMYFCASTQGTGANVLTFGAGSRLTVL.

This clone appeared a few times. This sequence joins TRBV29-1 and TRBJ1-1; TRBD1 might be the D (5 bases). Between the trimmed V and J ends, which lost 7 bases and 4 bases, there was a span of 10 bases. The CDR3 covers 11 residues. CDR1 and CDR2 from the germline V gene are SQVTM and ANQGSEA. The CDR3 protein is CSAGEVTEAFF. CDR3 DNA: TGCAGCGCGGGGGAGGTCACTGAAGCTTTCTTT.

This clone was seen many times. Distinct nucleotide sequences in the sample also encode this CDR3. This rearrangement joins TRBV6-4 to TRBJ2-2; D not resolved. The germline gives CDR1 MRHNA, CDR2 SNTAGT. V gave up 7 bases and J gave up 5 bases, with 17 bases separating them. The CDR3 covers 15 residues. The CDR3 here is CASTRDPEVTGELFF. In nucleotides, the CDR3 is TGTGCCAGCACCAGAGACCCCGAAGTAACCGGGGAGCTGTTTTTT.

This clone was seen ten or more times. The sample has other DNA sequences that encode this CDR3 too. This sequence joins TRBV4-3 and TRBJ2-3; D is unresolved. Germline V gives CDR1 LGHNA, CDR2 YSLEER. This CDR3 region has 13 residues. V was pared by 0 bases and J by 5 bases, with 6 bases between. Here the CDR3 reads CASSQDLGDTQYF. The CDR3 DNA sequence: TGCGCCAGCAGCCAAGATTTGGGAGATACGCAGTATTTT.

J is TRBJ2-4 and V is TRBV10-1; D is possibly TRBD1 (6 bases). The CDR3 is 15 residues long. Germline V gives CDR1 WNHNN, CDR2 SYGVQD (reference sequence). V was clipped by 0 bases and J by 6 bases, with 12 bases between them. In nucleotides, the CDR3 is TGCGCCAGCAGTGAGTCGACAGGCGGCGGAAACATTCAGTACTTC. Its translation is CASSESTGGGNIQYF.

The chain couples TRBV11-2 to TRBJ1-4; tentatively, D is TRBD1 (6 bases). The CDR3 has 15 residues. Looked up from germline, CDR1 is SGHAT and CDR2 is FQNNGV. V lost 5 bases to trimming and J lost 8 bases, with 18 bases between them. The DNA of the CDR3 is TGTGCCAGCAGCAGGGGGGGAGGCGTCGAGGAAAAACTGTTTTTT. Its protein is CASSRGGGVEEKLFF.

A remark on this clone: A far larger clone is just one base off, so this is likely a read error. The V call is TRBV5-1, the J call TRBJ2-1; the match to TRBD2 covers 10 bases. The CDR3 has 15 residues. CDR1 is SGHRS, CDR2 YFSETQ, per germline. After removal of 0 bases from V and 7 bases from J, the junction contained 4 bases not matched to a gene. The CDR3 sequence: CASSLALAGENEQFF. DNA of the CDR3: TGCGCCAGCAGCTTGGCTCTAGCGGGAGAGAATGAGCAGTTCTTC.

The chain employs TRBV11-2 and TRBJ2-1; the match to TRBD2 covers 9 bases. Germline values: CDR1 SGHAT, CDR2 FQNNGV. The CDR3 loop spans 16 amino acids. The J segment lost 5 bases and the V segment lost 2 bases, leaving 7 bases of the junction unmatched. CDR3 bases: TGTGCCAGCAGCTTATTTGCGGGAGGGCTAAACAATGAGCAGTTCTTC. Translation gives CASSLFAGGLNNEQFF.

CDR3 residues: CSAGSTDTQYF. CDR3 coding DNA: TGCAGTGCTGGTAGCACAGATACGCAGTATTTT. The J gene is TRBJ2-3, the V gene TRBV20-1; D is undetermined. Germline V gene data show CDR1 as DFQATT and CDR2 as SNEGSKA (reference sequence). The CDR3 sequence is 11 residues long. V lost 5 bases to trimming and J lost 0 bases, with 3 bases between them.

This chain links TRBV5-1 with TRBJ2-7; D unclear. V lost 2 bases, J lost 5 bases, and 8 bases lay in between. The CDR3 runs to 12 residues. Looked up from germline, CDR1 is SGHRS and CDR2 is YFSETQ. CDR3 nucleotide sequence: TGCGCCAGCAGCTTCCAAGGCCACGAGCAGTACTTC. Encoded protein: CASSFQGHEQYF.

Turning to this clone: A single base is all that separates this from a far larger clone, so a read error is likely. Since the CDR3 does not end with the conserved phenylalanine or tryptophan, this likely comes from a read error. This sequence joins TRBV11-2 and TRBJ1-2, with D possibly matching TRBD1 (6 bases). The CDR3 has 16 residues. Germline-derived CDR1 and CDR2 are SGHAT and FQNNGV. V lost 3 bases and J 4 bases, leaving 18 bases between the germline ends. Here the CDR3 DNA reads TGTGCCAGCAGCTTTAGTCGGGGGGCAGTTAGCTATGGCTACACCCTC. Amino acids: CASSFSRGAVSYGYTL.

CDR3 DNA: TGTGCCAGCAGTTACCTGGGGCCCGAAGCTTTCTTT. Protein product: CASSYLGPEAFF. V and J are TRBV6-6 and TRBJ1-1; TRBD1 might be the D (5 bases). CDR3 length equals 12 residues. The V end was cut by 2 bases, the J end by 8 bases, with 9 bases between. The germline V gene has CDR1 MNHNY and CDR2 SVGAGI (reference sequence).

V and J are TRBV19 and TRBJ2-7; 8 bases fit TRBD1. The CDR3 sequence is 15 residues long. Germline CDR1 is LNHDA and CDR2 is SQIVND (reference sequence). Trimming took 0 bases from V and 3 from J; bases not matched to a gene: 4. DNA of the CDR3: TGTGCCAGTAGTATAGAGCCGGACAGGGTCTACGAGCAGTACTTC. It encodes CASSIEPDRVYEQYF.

V gene TRBV7-9 combines with J gene TRBJ2-2; a weak D match, TRBD2 (6 bases). The CDR3 is 16 amino acids. The V gene lost 6 bases and the J gene lost 5 bases, with 19 bases spanning the gap. Germline assignment: CDR1 SEHNR and CDR2 FQNEAQ (reference sequence). DNA for the CDR3: TGTGCCAGCAGAAGGGAGGCGCTTGCTCCAACCGGGGAGCTGTTTTTT. This encodes CASRREALAPTGELFF. The full variable domain, rest sourced from reference TRBV7-9 and TRBJ2-2, is DTGVSQNPRHKITKRGQNVTFRCDPISEHNRLYWYRQTLGQGPEFLTYFQNEAQLEKSRLLSDRFSAERPKGSFSTLEIQRTEQGDSAMYLCASRREALAPTGELFFGEGSRLTVL.

The V and J genes are TRBV15 and TRBJ1-5; D possibly corresponds to TRBD1 (5 bases). V dropped 3 bases and J dropped 7 bases, with 10 bases sitting between them. The CDR3 totals 13 residues. The germline CDR1 and CDR2 sequences are LNHNV and YYDKDF (reference sequence). CDR3 sequence reads: CATSSDRGQPQHF. Written as DNA, the CDR3 is TGTGCCACCAGCAGTGACAGAGGACAGCCCCAGCATTTT.

About this clone itself: The junction differs from germline at one of its ends, possibly a read error. Different DNA sequences within this sample yield the same CDR3. The chain couples TRBV29-1 to TRBJ1-1, with D unclear. The CDR3 has 13 amino acids. Looked up from germline, CDR1 is SQVTM and CDR2 is ANQGSEA. CDR3 bases: TGTAGCGTTAGCAGTGACTTGAACACTGAAGCTTTCTTT. Translation gives CSVSSDLNTEAFF.